This passage covers 3 T cell receptor beta chains from one sample sequenced in a study of identifying expanded T cells in peripheral blood. Produced via immunoSEQ multiplex PCR; TCRdb's table is partial and in-frame only. Among approximately 100,000 clones listed, roughly 89% were seen once. Material: blood. All receptors derive from a person between 18 and 69 years old in good health.

The CDR3 sequence: CASSFWGKNTEAFF. For the CDR3, the DNA is TGTGCCAGCAGTTTTTGGGGGAAGAACACTGAAGCTTTCTTT. This chain joins TRBV28 and TRBJ1-1; maybe TRBD1 (5 bases). The germline V and J ends were trimmed by 3 bases and 1 base, with 9 bases remaining between them. Per the germline V gene, CDR1 is MDHEN and CDR2 is SYDVKM. The CDR3 runs 14 residues.

A note on this clone: Other DNA sequences in the sample encode the same CDR3. V is TRBV7-8 and J is TRBJ1-5, with TRBD1 identical over 11 bases. This CDR3 region has 15 residues. The germline gives CDR1 SGHVS, CDR2 FQNEAQ. V dropped 5 bases and J dropped 4; count of bases not matched to a gene: 4. The CDR3 coding sequence is TGTGCCAGCAGCCCGGGGACAGGGGGGAATCAGCCCCAGCATTTT. This sequence encodes CASSPGTGGNQPQHF.

The rearrangement uses TRBV18 and TRBJ1-1; possibly TRBD1 for D (5 bases). This CDR3 is built from 13 residues. Germline CDR1 and CDR2: KGHSH and LQKENI. Deletions cut 2 bases from V and 3 bases from J, with 7 bases between. This CDR3 is CASSPVGDTEAFF. CDR3 sequence (DNA): TGTGCCAGCTCACCAGTGGGGGACACTGAAGCTTTCTTT.